Listed here are 16 T cell receptor beta chains from one sample, sequenced in a study of T-cell reconstitution after alpha-beta-depleted transplantation in children. A TCRbeta library incorporating unique molecular identifiers was prepared. TCRdb analysed the PCR reads with MiXCR anew, one entry per CDR3 protein. The sample has hundreds of thousands of distinct CDR3 sequences, approximately 16% seen once. Sequences were derived from PBMCs from the stem cell graft donor, sampled from the stem cell graft. The source is a human donor who donated a stem cell graft to a child with acute myeloid leukemia.

This clonotype has a count of ten or more. At one boundary the junction diverges from the germline segment, which might be a read error. The gene calls are TRBV27 and TRBJ2-7, with 7 positions matching TRBD2. Germline assignment: CDR1 MNHEY and CDR2 SMNVEV (reference sequence). This CDR3 spans 13 amino acids. The CDR3 reads CASSLSGGDEQYF. The CDR3, as DNA: TGTGCCAGCAGCTTATCGGGGGGTGACGAGCAGTACTTC.

The chain couples TRBV20-1 to TRBJ2-3, with D hard to call. V was pared by 1 base and J by 6 bases, with 14 bases between. The CDR3 spans 14 residues. Germline CDR1 reads DFQATT; CDR2 reads SNEGSKA (reference sequence). The CDR3 DNA sequence: TGCAGTGCTAGAGTCTCCGGTTTGGAGGATACGCAGTATTTT. Amino acids: CSARVSGLEDTQYF.

This clonotype was picked up a small number of times. This chain connects TRBV19 to TRBJ1-4, with 8 bases identical to TRBD1. Germline V gene data show CDR1 as LNHDA and CDR2 as SQIVND (reference sequence). V was pared by 7 bases and J by 0 bases, with 4 bases of the junction left unmatched. This CDR3 region has 15 residues. The CDR3 sequence: CASKGQAATNEKLFF. CDR3 DNA sequence: TGTGCCAGTAAGGGACAGGCGGCAACTAATGAAAAACTGTTTTTT. The whole variable domain, filled in from reference TRBV19 and TRBJ1-4, reads DGGITQSPKYLFRKEGQNVTLSCEQNLNHDAMYWYRQDPGQGLRLIYYSQIVNDFQKGDIAEGYSVSREKKESFPLTVTSAQKNPTAFYLCASKGQAATNEKLFFGSGTQLSVL.

This clonotype was seen at least ten times. The gene calls are TRBV7-2 and TRBJ1-1; D is perhaps TRBD1 (5 bases). V shed 5 bases and J shed 3 bases, with 16 bases lying between them. The CDR3 covers 15 residues. Germline V lookup: CDR1 SGHTA, CDR2 FQGNSA. CDR3 amino acids: CASSLFFPGDTEAFF. The CDR3 DNA follows: TGTGCCAGCAGCCTCTTCTTTCCGGGGGACACTGAAGCTTTCTTT.

This chain links TRBV4-3 with TRBJ1-5, with D tentatively TRBD1 (6 bases). The CDR3 is made up of 15 amino acids. Germline-derived CDR1 and CDR2 are LGHNA and YSLEER. Trimming left V 1 base short and J 0 bases short, with 7 bases between. Here the CDR3 DNA reads TGCGCCAGCAGCCAAGTACAGGGTAGCAATCAGCCCCAGCATTTT. The encoded protein is CASSQVQGSNQPQHF.

This clonotype showed up many times. The rearrangement joins TRBV5-5 to TRBJ2-5; D is possibly TRBD2 (6 bases). V lost 6 bases, J lost 11 bases, and 26 bases lay in between. The CDR3 runs 15 residues. Germline V gene sequence: CDR1 SGHKS, CDR2 YYEKEE (reference sequence). The CDR3 reads CASTRERSGRTSQYF. The CDR3 DNA is TGTGCCAGCACCCGGGAGAGAAGCGGTCGTACTTCGCAGTACTTC. Full variable domain (outside the CDR3, taken from reference TRBV5-5 and TRBJ2-5): DAGVTQSPTHLIKTRGQQVTLRCSPISGHKSVSWYQQVLGQGPQFIFQYYEKEERGRGNFPDRFSARQFPNYSSELNVNALLLGDSALYLCASTRERSGRTSQYFGPGTRLLVL.

This clonotype has a handful of counts. This chain uses TRBV7-7 with TRBJ2-2; D call uncertain. Germline assignment: CDR1 SSHAT and CDR2 FNYEAQ (reference sequence). This CDR3 has 14 residues. V was pared by 3 bases and J by 3 bases, with 8 bases between. Here the CDR3 DNA reads TGTGCCAGCAGCTTTACGACGGACACCGGGGAGCTGTTTTTT. This sequence encodes CASSFTTDTGELFF.

This clonotype has only a few counts. The CDR3 DNA is TGTGCCAGCAGTTTTATTCGGCCGGGACAGGGGACGTACGAGCAGTACTTC. The encoded protein is CASSFIRPGQGTYEQYF. V and J are TRBV12-3 or TRBV12-4 and TRBJ2-7; TRBD1 agrees at 10 bases. The CDR3 has 17 residues. The V and J ends lost 3 bases and 4 bases, in that order; junction bases with no gene match: 12.

This clonotype was recorded many times. The chain employs TRBV5-1 and TRBJ1-1, with unresolved D. This CDR3 is built from 13 residues. Germline V CDR1 and CDR2: SGHRS, YFSETQ. V was pared by 6 bases and J by 3 bases, with 12 bases between. The CDR3: CASTRGRDTEAFF. CDR3 nucleotides: TGCGCCAGCACCCGAGGGCGAGACACTGAAGCTTTCTTT.

This clonotype was detected a few times. The V and J genes are TRBV6-5 and TRBJ2-7; perhaps TRBD1 as D (6 bases). Looked up from germline, CDR1 is MNHEY and CDR2 is SVGAGI. The CDR3 sequence is 14 residues long. Trimming removed 2 bases at V and 3 bases at J, with 11 bases between. The CDR3 bases are TGTGCCAGCAGTTACCCAGACAGGAGCTACGAGCAGTACTTC. It translates to CASSYPDRSYEQYF.

This clonotype was seen ten or more times. The chain has TRBV20-1 and TRBJ1-2; D ambiguous. CDR3 size: 14 residues. Trimming took off 3 bases at V and 1 base at J, with 12 bases between the two ends. Germline V gene data show CDR1 as DFQATT and CDR2 as SNEGSKA (reference sequence). The CDR3 region has the DNA TGCAGTGCTAGCCGACAAGGAGTTAACTATGGCTACACCTTC. Translated: CSASRQGVNYGYTF.

The chain's CDR3 is CASSSGKVYDQPQHF. In DNA, the CDR3 is TGTGCCAGCAGTTCAGGGAAAGTATACGATCAGCCCCAGCATTTT. The V and J genes are TRBV28 and TRBJ1-5, with D possibly matching TRBD1 (5 bases). The CDR3 runs to 15 residues. The germline V and J ends were trimmed by 4 bases and 5 bases, with 15 bases remaining between them. From germline, CDR1 is MDHEN and CDR2 SYDVKM.

The table lists this clonotype with many counts. V and J are TRBV12-3 or TRBV12-4 and TRBJ1-1; TRBD1 is a possible D gene (5 bases). This CDR3 has 13 amino acids. V dropped 6 bases and J dropped 3 bases, with 11 bases sitting between them. In nucleotides, the CDR3 is TGTGCCAGCAGAACCCAGGGAGACACTGAAGCTTTCTTT. Protein: CASRTQGDTEAFF.

This clonotype was counted only a few times. The rearrangement uses TRBV7-8 and TRBJ2-7; 10 nucleotides align to TRBD2. The CDR3 has 17 residues. Trimming at V came to 5 bases and at J to 4 bases, leaving 14 bases not matched to a gene. The germline CDR1 and CDR2 sequences are SGHVS and FQNEAQ. This CDR3 reads CASSRLGVASGGYEQYF. The CDR3 bases are TGTGCCAGCAGCCGCCTCGGAGTAGCTAGCGGGGGTTACGAGCAGTACTTC. Together with reference TRBV7-8 and TRBJ2-7, the CDR3 gives the full variable domain: GAGVSQSPRYKVAKRGQDVALRCDPISGHVSLFWYQQALGQGPEFLTYFQNEAQLDKSGLPSDRFFAERPEGSVSTLKIQRTQQEDSAVYLCASSRLGVASGGYEQYFGPGTRLTVT.

The chain has TRBV7-3 and TRBJ1-1; TRBD1 might be the D (5 bases). The V and J ends lost 5 bases and 1 base respectively, with 14 bases between them. Germline V gene lookup returns CDR1 SGHTA and CDR2 FQGTGA. The CDR3 spans 15 residues. CDR3 region: CASSLRAVQNTEAFF. Here the CDR3 DNA reads TGTGCCAGCAGCCTCAGGGCAGTTCAGAACACTGAAGCTTTCTTT.

This clonotype was seen ten or more times. The chain employs TRBV29-1 and TRBJ1-5, with 8 bases matching TRBD1. CDR3 size: 14 residues. Germline CDR1 SQVTM, CDR2 ANQGSEA. V dropped 3 bases and J dropped 2; count of bases not matched to a gene: 3. The CDR3 DNA reads TGCAGCGTTGAGATACAGGGGGGCAATCAGCCCCAGCATTTT. Translated: CSVEIQGGNQPQHF.